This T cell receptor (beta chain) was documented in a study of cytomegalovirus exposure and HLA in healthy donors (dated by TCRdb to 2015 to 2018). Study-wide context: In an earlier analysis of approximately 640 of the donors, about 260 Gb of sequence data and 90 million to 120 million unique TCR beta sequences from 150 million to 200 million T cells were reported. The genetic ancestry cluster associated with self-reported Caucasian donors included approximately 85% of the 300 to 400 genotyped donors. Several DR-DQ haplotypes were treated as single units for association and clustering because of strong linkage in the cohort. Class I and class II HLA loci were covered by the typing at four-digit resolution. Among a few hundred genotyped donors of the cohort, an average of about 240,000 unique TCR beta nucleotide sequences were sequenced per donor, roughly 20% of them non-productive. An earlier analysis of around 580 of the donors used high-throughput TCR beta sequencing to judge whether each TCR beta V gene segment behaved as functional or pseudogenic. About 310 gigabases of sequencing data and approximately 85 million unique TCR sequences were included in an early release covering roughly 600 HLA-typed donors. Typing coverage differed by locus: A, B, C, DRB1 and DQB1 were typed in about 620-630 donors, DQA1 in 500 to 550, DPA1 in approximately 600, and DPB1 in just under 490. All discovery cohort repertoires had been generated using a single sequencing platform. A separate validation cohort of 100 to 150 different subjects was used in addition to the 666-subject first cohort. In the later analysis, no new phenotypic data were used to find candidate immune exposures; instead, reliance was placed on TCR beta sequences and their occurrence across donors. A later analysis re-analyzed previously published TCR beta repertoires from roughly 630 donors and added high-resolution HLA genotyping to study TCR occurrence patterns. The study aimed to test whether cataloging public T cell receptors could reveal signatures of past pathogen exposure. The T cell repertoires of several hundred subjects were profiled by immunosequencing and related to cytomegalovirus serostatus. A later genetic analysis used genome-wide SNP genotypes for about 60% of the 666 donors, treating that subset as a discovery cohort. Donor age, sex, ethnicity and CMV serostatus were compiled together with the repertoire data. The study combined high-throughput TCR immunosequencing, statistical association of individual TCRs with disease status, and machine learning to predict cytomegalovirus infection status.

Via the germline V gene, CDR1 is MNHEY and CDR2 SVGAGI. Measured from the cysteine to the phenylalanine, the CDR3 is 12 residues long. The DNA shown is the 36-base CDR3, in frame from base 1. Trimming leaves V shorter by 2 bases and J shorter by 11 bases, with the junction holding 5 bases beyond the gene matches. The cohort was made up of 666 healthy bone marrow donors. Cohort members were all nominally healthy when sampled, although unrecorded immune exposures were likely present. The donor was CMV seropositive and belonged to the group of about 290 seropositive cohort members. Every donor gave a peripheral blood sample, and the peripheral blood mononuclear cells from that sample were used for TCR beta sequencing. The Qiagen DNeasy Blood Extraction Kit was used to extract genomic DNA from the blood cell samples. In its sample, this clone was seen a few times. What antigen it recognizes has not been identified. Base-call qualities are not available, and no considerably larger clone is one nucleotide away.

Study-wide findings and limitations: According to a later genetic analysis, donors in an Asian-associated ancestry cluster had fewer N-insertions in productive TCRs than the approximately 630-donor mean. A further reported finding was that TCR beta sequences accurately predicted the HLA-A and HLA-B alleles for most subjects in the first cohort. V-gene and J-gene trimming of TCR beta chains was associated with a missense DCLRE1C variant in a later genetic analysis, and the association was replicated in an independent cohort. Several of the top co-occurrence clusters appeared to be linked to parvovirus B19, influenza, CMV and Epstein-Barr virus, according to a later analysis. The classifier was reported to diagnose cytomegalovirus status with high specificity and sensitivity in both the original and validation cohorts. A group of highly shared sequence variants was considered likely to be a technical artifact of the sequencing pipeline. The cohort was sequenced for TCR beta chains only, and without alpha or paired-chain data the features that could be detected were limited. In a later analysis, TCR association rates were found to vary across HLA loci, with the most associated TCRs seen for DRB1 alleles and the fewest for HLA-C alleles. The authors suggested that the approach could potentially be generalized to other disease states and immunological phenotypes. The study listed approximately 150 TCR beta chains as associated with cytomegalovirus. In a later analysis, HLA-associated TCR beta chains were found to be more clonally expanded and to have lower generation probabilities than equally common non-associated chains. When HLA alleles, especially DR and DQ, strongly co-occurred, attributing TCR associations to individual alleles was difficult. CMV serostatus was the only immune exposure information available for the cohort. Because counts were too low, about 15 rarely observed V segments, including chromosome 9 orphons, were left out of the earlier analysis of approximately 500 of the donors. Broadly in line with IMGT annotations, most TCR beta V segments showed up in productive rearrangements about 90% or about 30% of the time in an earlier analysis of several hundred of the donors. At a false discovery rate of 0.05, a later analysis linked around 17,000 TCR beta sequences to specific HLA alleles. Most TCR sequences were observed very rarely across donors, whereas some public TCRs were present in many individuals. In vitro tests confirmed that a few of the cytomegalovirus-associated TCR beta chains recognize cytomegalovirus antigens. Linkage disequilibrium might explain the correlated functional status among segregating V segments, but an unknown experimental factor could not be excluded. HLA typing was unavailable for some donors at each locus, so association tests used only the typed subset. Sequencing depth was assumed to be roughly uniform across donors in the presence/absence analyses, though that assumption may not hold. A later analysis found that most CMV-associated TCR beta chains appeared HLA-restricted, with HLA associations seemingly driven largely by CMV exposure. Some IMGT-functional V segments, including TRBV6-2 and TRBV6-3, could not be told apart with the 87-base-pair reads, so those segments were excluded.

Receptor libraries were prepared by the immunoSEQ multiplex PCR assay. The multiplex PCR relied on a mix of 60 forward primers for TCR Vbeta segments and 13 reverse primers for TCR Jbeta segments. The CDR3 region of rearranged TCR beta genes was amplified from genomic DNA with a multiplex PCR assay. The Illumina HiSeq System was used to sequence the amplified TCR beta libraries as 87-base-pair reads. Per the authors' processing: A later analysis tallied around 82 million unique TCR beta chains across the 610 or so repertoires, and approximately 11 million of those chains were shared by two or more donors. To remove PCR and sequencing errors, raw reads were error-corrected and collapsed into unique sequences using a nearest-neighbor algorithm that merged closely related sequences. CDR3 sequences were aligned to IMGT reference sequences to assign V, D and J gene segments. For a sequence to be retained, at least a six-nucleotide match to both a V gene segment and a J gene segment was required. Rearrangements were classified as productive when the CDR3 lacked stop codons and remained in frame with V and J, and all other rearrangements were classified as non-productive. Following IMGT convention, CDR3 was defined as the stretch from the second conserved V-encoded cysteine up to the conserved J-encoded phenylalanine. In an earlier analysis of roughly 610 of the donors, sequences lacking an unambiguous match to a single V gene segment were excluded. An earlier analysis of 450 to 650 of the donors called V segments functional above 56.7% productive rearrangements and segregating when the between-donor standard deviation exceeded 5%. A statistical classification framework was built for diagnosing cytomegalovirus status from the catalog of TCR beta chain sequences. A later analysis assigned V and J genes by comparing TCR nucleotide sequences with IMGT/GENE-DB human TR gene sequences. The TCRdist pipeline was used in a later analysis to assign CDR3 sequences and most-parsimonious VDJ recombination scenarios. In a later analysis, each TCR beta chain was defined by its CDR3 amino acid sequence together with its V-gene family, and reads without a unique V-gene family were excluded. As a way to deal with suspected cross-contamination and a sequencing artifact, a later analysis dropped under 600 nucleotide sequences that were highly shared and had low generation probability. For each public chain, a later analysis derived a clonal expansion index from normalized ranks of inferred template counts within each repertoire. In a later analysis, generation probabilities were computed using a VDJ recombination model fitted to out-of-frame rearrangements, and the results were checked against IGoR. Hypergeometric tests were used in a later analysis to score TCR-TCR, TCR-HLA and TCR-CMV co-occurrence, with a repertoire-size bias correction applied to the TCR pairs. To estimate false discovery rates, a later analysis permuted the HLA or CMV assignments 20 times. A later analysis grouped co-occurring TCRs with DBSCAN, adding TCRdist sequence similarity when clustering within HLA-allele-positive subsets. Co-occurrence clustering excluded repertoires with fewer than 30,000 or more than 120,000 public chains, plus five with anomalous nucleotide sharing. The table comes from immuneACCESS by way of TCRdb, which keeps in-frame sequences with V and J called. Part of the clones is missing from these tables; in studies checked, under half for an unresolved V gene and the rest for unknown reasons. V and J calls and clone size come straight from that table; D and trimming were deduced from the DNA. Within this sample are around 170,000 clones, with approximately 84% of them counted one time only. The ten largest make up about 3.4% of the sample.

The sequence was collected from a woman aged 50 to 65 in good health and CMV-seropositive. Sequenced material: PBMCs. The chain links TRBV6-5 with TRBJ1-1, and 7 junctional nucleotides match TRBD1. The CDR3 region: CASSYRGLRAFF. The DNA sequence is TGTGCCAGCAGTTACAGGGGGCTGCGGGCTTTCTTT.